This T cell receptor (beta chain) emerged from a study of monozygotic twins with inflammatory bowel disease. Generation of cDNA took place in eight separate reactions per sample. Reanalyzing the 5' RACE reads, TCRdb keeps one entry per CDR3 protein, without DNA. The listing records approximately 400,000 distinct CDR3 sequences. In germline, CDR1 is SGHRS, CDR2 YFSETQ. There are 15 residues in the CDR3. The chain is built from TRBV5-1 and TRBJ1-5; as DNA is missing, the TRBD1 call by TCRdb cannot be tested. The clonotype was recovered from a human donor with ulcerative colitis or Crohn's disease, or a healthy co-twin of an affected twin (not recorded which). The material sequenced was blood. CDR3 sequence: CASSFGTDGYQPQHF.